The next 12 T cell receptor beta chains were all read from a single sample in a study of blood T cell repertoires in COVID-19. Some clones are missing from TCRdb's copy, which holds only in-frame ones; the method was immunoSEQ multiplex PCR. The repertoire holds 150,000 to 200,000 clones, with roughly 77% as singletons. Sequencing was performed on PBMCs or T cells enriched from blood (not recorded which). The source of these receptors is a woman aged 45-65 years with acute COVID-19.

The chain employs TRBV5-1 and TRBJ2-1; TRBD2 aligns across 12 bases. CDR1 is SGHRS and CDR2 is YFSETQ in the germline V gene. The junction had 9 bases not matched to a gene; V was cut back by 4 bases and J by 7 bases. This CDR3 comprises 16 residues. CDR3 nucleotide sequence: TGCGCCAGCAGCCTCCCGGCTAGCGGGGGGGTAAATGAGCAGTTCTTC. It specifies CASSLPASGGVNEQFF.

The V and J genes are TRBV7-8 and TRBJ2-5; 12 nucleotides match TRBD2. Trimming took 1 base from V and 9 from J; bases not matched to a gene: 6. The germline V gene encodes CDR1 SGHVS and CDR2 FQNEAQ. The CDR3 extends over 15 amino acids. The CDR3 DNA reads as TGTGCCAGCAGCTTAGTAGTACTAGCGGGGGGCCCCCAGTACTTC. Protein sequence: CASSLVVLAGGPQYF.

The V and J genes are TRBV6-5 and TRBJ2-1; the match to TRBD2 covers 7 bases. J gave up 0 bases and V 0 bases, and 2 bases lay outside the gene matches. This CDR3 contains 16 residues. Germline CDR1 and CDR2: MNHEY and SVGAGI. The CDR3 loop is CASSYSRTSSYNEQFF. CDR3 sequence (DNA): TGTGCCAGCAGTTACTCCAGGACTAGCTCCTACAATGAGCAGTTCTTC.

This chain connects TRBV6-1 to TRBJ2-3; 9 bases align to TRBD2. Per germline, CDR1 MNHNS and CDR2 SASEGT. The CDR3 has 16 residues. The ends lost 4 bases at V and 0 bases at J; junction bases unmatched: 5. Here the CDR3 reads CASSGASGASTDTQYF. CDR3 sequence (DNA): TGTGCCAGCAGTGGCGCTAGCGGGGCAAGCACAGATACGCAGTATTTT.

The CDR3 region is CASSRSWDTQYSNQPQHF. In nucleotides, the CDR3 is TGTGCCAGCAGCAGGAGCTGGGACACCCAGTATAGCAATCAGCCCCAGCATTTT. The rearrangement links TRBV7-8 to TRBJ1-5; D may be TRBD1 (6 bases). V was shortened by 5 bases and J by 0 bases, with 20 bases between the two germline ends. This CDR3 spans 18 amino acids. CDR1 SGHVS and CDR2 FQNEAQ come from the germline V gene.

The J gene is TRBJ2-3, the V gene TRBV10-3; D gene ambiguous. The CDR3 totals 17 residues. Germline V lookup: CDR1 ENHRY, CDR2 SYGVKD. V was cut by 0 bases and J by 0 bases, with 13 bases left in between. The DNA of the CDR3 is TGTGCCATCAGTGAGTCGTTAGCAGTTATTAGCACAGATACGCAGTATTTT. Protein product: CAISESLAVISTDTQYF.

This chain uses TRBV25-1 with TRBJ1-2; a weak D match, TRBD1 (6 bases). Germline V gives CDR1 MGHDK, CDR2 SYGVNS. CDR3 length: 13 amino acids. The ends were cut back, 1 base at V and 8 bases at J, with 11 bases in the middle. CDR3 in DNA: TGTGCCAGCAGTGAATCTCCAGGGGACGGCTACACCTTC. Translation gives CASSESPGDGYTF.

This clone showed up just once. The genes are TRBV3-1 (or the pseudogene TRBV3-2) and TRBJ1-2; D is perhaps TRBD1 (5 bases). Looked up from germline, CDR1 is LGHDT and CDR2 is YNNKEL (reference sequence). The CDR3 contains 18 residues. V gave up 0 bases and J gave up 5 bases, with 22 bases separating them. The CDR3 sequence is CASSQDRWRQQGYYGYTF. CDR3 nucleotides: TGTGCCAGCAGCCAAGATCGGTGGAGACAGCAAGGCTATTATGGCTACACCTTC.

Only a few counts were recorded for this clone. This rearrangement joins TRBV5-5 to TRBJ1-1, with TRBD1 as a possible D gene (6 bases). From germline, CDR1 is SGHKS and CDR2 YYEKEE (reference sequence). The V gene lost 0 bases and the J gene lost 0 bases, with 15 bases spanning the gap. This CDR3 has 17 amino acids. The chain's CDR3 is CASSLASGGPLNTEAFF. CDR3 bases: TGTGCCAGCAGCTTGGCATCGGGGGGCCCCTTGAACACTGAAGCTTTCTTT.

This sequence joins TRBV18 and TRBJ1-5; 7 positions match TRBD1. V lost 5 bases and J lost 3; bases outside the gene matches: 1. CDR3 length: 13 amino acids. CDR1 and CDR2 from the germline V gene are KGHSH and LQKENI. The CDR3 nucleotides are TGTGCCAGCTCAGGGACAGACAATCAGCCCCAGCATTTT. This encodes CASSGTDNQPQHF.

V and J are TRBV30 and TRBJ1-2; D not certain. CDR1 and CDR2 from the germline V gene are GTSNPN and SVGIG (reference sequence). This CDR3 is 13 amino acids long. The V gene lost 0 bases and the J gene lost 8 bases, with 13 bases spanning the gap. For the CDR3, the DNA is TGTGCCTGGAGTGTACGGGATTCTGGAGGCTACACCTTC. Its protein is CAWSVRDSGGYTF.

CDR3 nucleotides: TGTGCCAGCAGCCCCGCCGACACCTACTATGGCTACACCTTC. It yields the protein CASSPADTYYGYTF. V and J are TRBV11-2 and TRBJ1-2, with no clear D. The CDR3 runs to 14 residues. Germline lookup yields CDR1 SGHAT and CDR2 FQNNGV. V was cut by 5 bases and J by 3 bases, with 13 bases left in between.